This T cell receptor beta chain was retrieved from a study of Graves' ophthalmopathy and Graves' hyperthyroidism. This clonotype was found many times. Its specificity is not known. Looked up from germline, CDR1 is SNHLY and CDR2 is FYNNEI. The CDR3 runs to 18 residues. The V segment lost 4 bases and the J segment 0 bases; nucleotides outside the gene matches: 9. The study, taken as a whole, reports: The model flagged ophthalmopathy progression at more than 60% sensitivity and roughly 72% specificity. The authors also found most expanded thyroid clonotypes above 0.001 frequency in blood.

The authors amplified TCR beta CDR3 regions from RNA transcripts. First-round RT-PCR with HTBI primers preceded a second-round multiplex PCR. TCRdb ran MiXCR on the multiplex PCR reads and lists one entry per CDR3 protein. The sample records about 340,000 distinct CDR3 sequences, about a sixth being singletons. The sequence was obtained from an adult man with Graves' ophthalmopathy. The chain employs TRBV2 and TRBJ1-6, with 7 bases fitting TRBD1. What was sequenced was peripheral blood. This CDR3 reads CASSARDSFSSYNSPLHF. The CDR3, as DNA: TGTGCCAGCAGTGCCCGGGACAGCTTCAGCTCCTATAATTCACCCCTCCACTTT.